Here is one T cell receptor (beta chain) with its context. Germline loops: CDR1 SGHTA, CDR2 FQGNSA. The junction had 5 bases not matched to a gene; V was cut back by 5 bases and J by 4 bases. This CDR3 region has 15 residues. This sample is drawn from a study of shared T cell receptors in the human thymus. TCRdb's table, derived via immunoSEQ multiplex PCR, lists solely in-frame clones and lacks some. The data show hundreds of thousands of clones, with more than 75% seen just once and roughly 0.0087% held by the top ten. These records were also assigned to another study, of human thymus T cells. That work contributes: Serving as donors were healthy Finnish infants, each of whom was having open corrective surgery for congenital heart defects. Obtained as resections during corrective heart surgery, the thymus tissue was then studied. An apparent bias in V and J gene usage was seen in thymic and blood repertoires. Related research found strongly overlapping thymic repertoires in unrelated individuals.

What was sequenced was thymocytes. This sequence originates from a boy under two years old with a congenital heart defect. The V gene is TRBV7-2, the J gene TRBJ1-2, with 12 bases that match TRBD1. In DNA, the CDR3 is TGTGCCAGCAGCCAGGGACAGGGGGCCACCTATGGCTACACCTTC. Its translation is CASSQGQGATYGYTF.